This T cell receptor (beta chain) was captured by sequencing in a study of T cells in Graves' hyperthyroidism and ophthalmopathy. Points from the study as a whole: In the blood, most expanded thyroid clonotypes above 0.001 appeared as well.

CDR3 length equals 18 residues. V gave up 0 bases and J gave up 5 bases, with 17 bases separating them. The V gene's germline CDR1 is MGHRA and CDR2 YSYEKL. The source material, RNA transcripts, was used to amplify TCR beta CDR3 regions. HTBI primers were the set used in a first-round RT-PCR of the TCR CDR3. TCRdb re-analysed the multiplex PCR reads in MiXCR, keeping a single row per CDR3 protein. Seen here are 250,000 to 300,000 distinct CDR3 sequences, roughly 13% observed once, and the top ten hold approximately 7.9%. Graves' hyperthyroidism without ophthalmopathy progression within 18 months was termed stable. Clinical symptoms, serum thyroxine, TRAb, thyroid ultrasound and orbital computed tomography informed diagnoses. From approximately 9.3 ml of fresh peripheral blood, PBMCs were isolated. Remarks on this clonotype: Antigen unknown.

The V and J genes are TRBV4-1 and TRBJ1-6; D not resolved. The TCR comes from a middle-aged woman with Graves' hyperthyroidism. The sample taken for sequencing was blood. The CDR3 spells CASSQDPAESWNNSPLHF. In nucleotides, the CDR3 is TGCGCCAGCAGCCAAGATCCGGCGGAATCTTGGAATAATTCACCCCTCCACTTT.